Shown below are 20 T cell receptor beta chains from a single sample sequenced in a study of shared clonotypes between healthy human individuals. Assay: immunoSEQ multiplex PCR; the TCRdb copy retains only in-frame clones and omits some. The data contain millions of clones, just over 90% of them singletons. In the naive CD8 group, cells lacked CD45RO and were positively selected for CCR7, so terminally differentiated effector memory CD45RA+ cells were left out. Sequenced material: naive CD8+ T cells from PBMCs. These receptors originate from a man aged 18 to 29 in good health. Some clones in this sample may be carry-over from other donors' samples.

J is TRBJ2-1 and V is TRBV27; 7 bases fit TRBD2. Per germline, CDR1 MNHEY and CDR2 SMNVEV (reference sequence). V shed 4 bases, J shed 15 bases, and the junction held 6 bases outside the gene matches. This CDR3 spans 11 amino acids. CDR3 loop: CASSSRTSWFF. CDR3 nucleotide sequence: TGTGCCAGCAGTTCCCGGACTAGTTGGTTCTTC.

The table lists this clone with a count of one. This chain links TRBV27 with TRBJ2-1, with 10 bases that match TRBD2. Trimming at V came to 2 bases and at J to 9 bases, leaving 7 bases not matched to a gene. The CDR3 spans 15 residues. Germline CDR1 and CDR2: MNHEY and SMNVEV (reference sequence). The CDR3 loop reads CASSLGASGRIEQFF. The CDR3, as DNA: TGTGCCAGCAGTTTAGGGGCTAGCGGGAGAATTGAGCAGTTCTTC.

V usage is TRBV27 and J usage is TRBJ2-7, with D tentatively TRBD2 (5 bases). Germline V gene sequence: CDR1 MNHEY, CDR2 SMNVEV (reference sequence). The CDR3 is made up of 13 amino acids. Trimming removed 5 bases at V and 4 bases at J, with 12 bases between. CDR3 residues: CASSPLEEYEQYF. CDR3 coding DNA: TGTGCCAGCAGTCCTCTGGAGGAATACGAGCAGTACTTC.

In DNA, the CDR3 is TGTGCCAGCAGCGTAGCTACCGATAGCGGGAGGGCCACCGGGGAGCTGTTTTTT. Residues: CASSVATDSGRATGELFF. The chain joins TRBV9 to TRBJ2-2; 11 positions agree with TRBD2. Germline loops: CDR1 SGDLS, CDR2 YYNGEE. The length of the CDR3 is 18 residues. With 0 bases clipped from V and 4 bases from J, the junction kept 8 bases outside the gene matches.

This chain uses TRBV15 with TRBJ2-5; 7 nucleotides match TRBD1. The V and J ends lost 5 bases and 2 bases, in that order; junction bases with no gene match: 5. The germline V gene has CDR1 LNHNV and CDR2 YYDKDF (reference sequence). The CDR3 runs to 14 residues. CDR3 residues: CATSPQGVQETQYF. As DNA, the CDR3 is TGTGCCACCAGCCCCCAGGGGGTTCAAGAGACCCAGTACTTC.

The CDR3, as DNA: TGTGCCAGCAGTTCAGCTAGGACAGGGATTTACGAGCAGTACTTC. This translates into CASSSARTGIYEQYF. The genes are TRBV28 and TRBJ2-7; TRBD1 matches 8 bases. V lost 4 bases and J lost 4; bases outside the gene matches: 9. The CDR3 is 15 amino acids. Germline V CDR1 and CDR2: MDHEN, SYDVKM.

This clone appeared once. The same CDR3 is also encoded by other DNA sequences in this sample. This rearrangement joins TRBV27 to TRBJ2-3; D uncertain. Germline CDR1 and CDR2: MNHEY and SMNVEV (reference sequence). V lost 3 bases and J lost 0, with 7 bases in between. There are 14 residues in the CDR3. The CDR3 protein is CASSLVGSTDTQYF. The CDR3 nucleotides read TGTGCCAGCAGTTTGGTTGGTAGCACAGATACGCAGTATTTT.

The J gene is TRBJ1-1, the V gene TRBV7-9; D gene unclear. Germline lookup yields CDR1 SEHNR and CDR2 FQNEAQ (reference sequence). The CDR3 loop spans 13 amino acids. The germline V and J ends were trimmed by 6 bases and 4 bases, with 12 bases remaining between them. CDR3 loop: CASRDLVPTEAFF. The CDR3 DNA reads TGTGCCAGCAGAGATCTGGTGCCCACTGAAGCTTTCTTT.

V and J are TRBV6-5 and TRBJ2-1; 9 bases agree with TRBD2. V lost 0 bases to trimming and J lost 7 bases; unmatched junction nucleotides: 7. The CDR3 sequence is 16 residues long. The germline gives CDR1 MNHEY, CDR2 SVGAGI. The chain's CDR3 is CASSYSKLAGPNEQFF. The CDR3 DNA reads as TGTGCCAGCAGTTACTCGAAGCTAGCGGGGCCGAATGAGCAGTTCTTC.

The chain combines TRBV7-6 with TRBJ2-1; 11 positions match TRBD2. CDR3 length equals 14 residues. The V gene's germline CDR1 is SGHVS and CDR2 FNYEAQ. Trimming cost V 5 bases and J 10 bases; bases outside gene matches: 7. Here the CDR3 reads CASSDKLAGDEQFF. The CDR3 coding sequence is TGTGCCAGCAGCGATAAACTAGCGGGAGACGAGCAGTTCTTC. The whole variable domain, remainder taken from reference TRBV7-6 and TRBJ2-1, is GAGVSQSPRYKVTKRGQDVALRCDPISGHVSLYWYRQALGQGPEFLTYFNYEAQQDKSGLPNDRFSAERPEGSISTLTIQRTEQRDSAMYRCASSDKLAGDEQFFGPGTRLTVL.

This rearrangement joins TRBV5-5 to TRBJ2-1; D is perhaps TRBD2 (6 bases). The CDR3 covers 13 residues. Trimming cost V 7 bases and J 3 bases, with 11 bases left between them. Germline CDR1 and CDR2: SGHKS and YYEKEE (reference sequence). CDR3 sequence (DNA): TGTGCCAGCGCCTTCGGGAGCTACAATGAGCAGTTCTTC. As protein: CASAFGSYNEQFF.

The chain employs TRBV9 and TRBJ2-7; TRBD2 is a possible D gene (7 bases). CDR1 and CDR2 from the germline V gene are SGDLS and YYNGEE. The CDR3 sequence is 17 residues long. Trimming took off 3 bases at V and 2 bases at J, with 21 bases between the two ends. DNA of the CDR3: TGTGCCAGCAGCGCCACCGCGGGGGCCGGTGGTCCCTACGAGCAGTACTTC. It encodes CASSATAGAGGPYEQYF.

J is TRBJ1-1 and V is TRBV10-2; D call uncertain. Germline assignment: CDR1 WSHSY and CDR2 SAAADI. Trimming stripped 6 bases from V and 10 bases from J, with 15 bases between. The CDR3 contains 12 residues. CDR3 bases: TGCGCCAGCAGGGGTTTGGCTGAGGGAGCTTTCTTT. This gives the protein CASRGLAEGAFF.

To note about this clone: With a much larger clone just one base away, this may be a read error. The CDR3 sequence: CASSFGSSYEQYF. DNA for the CDR3: TGTGCCAGCAGCTTCGGCAGCTCCTACGAGCAGTACTTC. The V call is TRBV7-2, the J call TRBJ2-7; D remains ambiguous. CDR1 and CDR2 from the germline V gene are SGHTA and FQGNSA. Trimming stripped 3 bases from V and 0 bases from J, with 6 bases between. The CDR3 runs 13 residues.

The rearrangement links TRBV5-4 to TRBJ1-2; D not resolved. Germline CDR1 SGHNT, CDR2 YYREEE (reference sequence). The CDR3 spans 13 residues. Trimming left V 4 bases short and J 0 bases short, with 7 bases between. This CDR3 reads CASSVDTNYGYTF. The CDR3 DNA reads TGTGCCAGCAGCGTTGACACTAACTATGGCTACACCTTC.

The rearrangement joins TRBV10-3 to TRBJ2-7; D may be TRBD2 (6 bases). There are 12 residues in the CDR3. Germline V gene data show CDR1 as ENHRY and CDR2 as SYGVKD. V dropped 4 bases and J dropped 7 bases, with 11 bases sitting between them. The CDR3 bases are TGTGCCATCAGTGGCCAGGAGGGTGAGCAGTACTTC. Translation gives CAISGQEGEQYF.

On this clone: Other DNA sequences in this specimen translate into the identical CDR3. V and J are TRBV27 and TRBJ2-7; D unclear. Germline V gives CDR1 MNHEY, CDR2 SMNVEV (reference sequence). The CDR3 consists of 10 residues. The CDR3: CASGPYEQYF. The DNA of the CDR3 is TGTGCATCTGGCCCCTACGAGCAGTACTTC.

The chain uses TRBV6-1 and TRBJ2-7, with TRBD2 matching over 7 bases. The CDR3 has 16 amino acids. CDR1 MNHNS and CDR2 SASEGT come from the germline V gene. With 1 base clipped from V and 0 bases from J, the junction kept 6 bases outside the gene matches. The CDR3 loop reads CASSEVHWEGSYEQYF. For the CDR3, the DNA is TGTGCCAGCAGTGAAGTTCACTGGGAGGGCTCCTACGAGCAGTACTTC.

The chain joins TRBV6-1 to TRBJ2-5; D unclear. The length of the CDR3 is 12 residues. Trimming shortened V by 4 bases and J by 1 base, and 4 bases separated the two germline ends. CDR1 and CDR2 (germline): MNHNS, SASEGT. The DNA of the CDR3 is TGTGCCAGCAGTGTCATCCAAGAGACCCAGTACTTC. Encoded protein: CASSVIQETQYF.

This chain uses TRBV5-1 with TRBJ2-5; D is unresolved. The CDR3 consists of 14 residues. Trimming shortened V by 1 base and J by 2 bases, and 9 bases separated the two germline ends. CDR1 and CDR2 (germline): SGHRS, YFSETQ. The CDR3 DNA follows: TGCGCCAGCAGCTTGACGACTGGTCAAGAGACCCAGTACTTC. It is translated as CASSLTTGQETQYF.